Listed below are T cell receptor beta chains from one sample, sequenced in a study of post-analysis software for immune sequencing data. TCRdb processed the PCR reads anew with MiXCR; each CDR3 protein has one entry. The sample has around 440,000 distinct CDR3 sequences; around 40% are singletons. Sequencing input: blood. The receptors derive from a girl between 5 and 17 years old with multiple sclerosis. The CDR3 runs from the conserved cysteine through the conserved F or W. Fields, in order: V gene, J gene, CDR3 protein.

v_gene: TRBV24-1
j_gene: TRBJ2-5
CDR3aa: CATSDPGSSGETQYF

v_gene: TRBV4-3
j_gene: TRBJ1-2
CDR3aa: CASSQDRSGAPGGYTF

v_gene: TRBV12-5
j_gene: TRBJ2-1
CDR3aa: CASGLVNNEQFF

v_gene: TRBV29-1
j_gene: TRBJ2-7
CDR3aa: CSVNTGGSYEQYF

v_gene: TRBV30
j_gene: TRBJ1-6
CDR3aa: CAWSVPTGAYSPLHF

v_gene: TRBV5-1
j_gene: TRBJ1-4
CDR3aa: CASSPFDRDPATNEKLFF

v_gene: TRBV5-6
j_gene: TRBJ2-3
CDR3aa: CASSLLGKGTDTQYF

v_gene: TRBV7-3
j_gene: TRBJ2-1
CDR3aa: CASSLNRQASGSINEQFF

v_gene: TRBV20-1
j_gene: TRBJ2-7
CDR3aa: CSARDRGSTYEQYF

v_gene: TRBV13
j_gene: TRBJ2-1
CDR3aa: CASSLASGMGLAGGLNEQFF

v_gene: TRBV7-9
j_gene: TRBJ2-7
CDR3aa: CASSHRDRGYEQYF

v_gene: TRBV10-2
j_gene: TRBJ2-6
CDR3aa: CASSEFVSGANVLTF

v_gene: TRBV12-3/TRBV12-4
j_gene: TRBJ1-3
CDR3aa: CASSPYRVTGASGNTIYF

v_gene: TRBV29-1
j_gene: TRBJ1-5
CDR3aa: CSAVTGRYNQPQHF

v_gene: TRBV7-9
j_gene: TRBJ1-2
CDR3aa: CASRADSLGHGYTF

v_gene: TRBV4-2
j_gene: TRBJ2-3
CDR3aa: CASSQELSAGGGSDTQYF

v_gene: TRBV5-1
j_gene: TRBJ2-5
CDR3aa: CASSFASGSRNEQYF

v_gene: TRBV10-3
j_gene: TRBJ2-7
CDR3aa: CAIKGVDYEQYF

v_gene: TRBV29-1
j_gene: TRBJ2-7
CDR3aa: CSGMRGSSYEQYF

v_gene: TRBV28
j_gene: TRBJ2-3
CDR3aa: CASSPTGSNPTDTQYF

v_gene: TRBV12-3/TRBV12-4
j_gene: TRBJ2-3
CDR3aa: CASSLRGRFTDTQYF

v_gene: TRBV12-3/TRBV12-4
j_gene: TRBJ2-3
CDR3aa: CASSLESFTDTQYF

v_gene: TRBV27
j_gene: TRBJ2-5
CDR3aa: CASGAYQETQYF

v_gene: TRBV7-9
j_gene: TRBJ2-6
CDR3aa: CASSLLQNLSGANVLTF

v_gene: TRBV7-9
j_gene: TRBJ2-2
CDR3aa: CASRRTSGRENTGELFF

v_gene: TRBV20-1
j_gene: TRBJ1-4
CDR3aa: CSARQGSREKLFF

v_gene: TRBV20-1
j_gene: TRBJ2-1
CDR3aa: CSARPGYSYNEQFF

v_gene: TRBV13
j_gene: TRBJ2-1
CDR3aa: CASSLGLDEQFF

v_gene: TRBV6-5
j_gene: TRBJ1-2
CDR3aa: CASSYSISDRPLYGYTF

v_gene: TRBV6-5
j_gene: TRBJ2-6
CDR3aa: CASKRGSSGANVLTF

v_gene: TRBV7-2
j_gene: TRBJ2-1
CDR3aa: CASSSSTGQVRFF

v_gene: TRBV20-1
j_gene: TRBJ2-3
CDR3aa: CSAAGQGNTDTQYF

v_gene: TRBV4-2
j_gene: TRBJ1-2
CDR3aa: CASSQEMATGGSYGYTF

v_gene: TRBV20-1
j_gene: TRBJ1-6
CDR3aa: CSAREAGNNSPLHF

v_gene: TRBV12-3/TRBV12-4
j_gene: TRBJ2-3
CDR3aa: CASGPTSPASDTQYF

v_gene: TRBV20-1
j_gene: TRBJ2-7
CDR3aa: CSAHRAGKGYEQYF

v_gene: TRBV10-2
j_gene: TRBJ2-7
CDR3aa: CASSDTTYEQYF

v_gene: TRBV4-2
j_gene: TRBJ2-5
CDR3aa: CASSQEWTSGRKEAQYF